This passage covers 11 T cell receptor beta chains from one sample sequenced in a study of response to subunit inactivated influenza vaccine. MiXCR, run by TCRdb on the RT-PCR reads, gives a single entry per CDR3 protein. The sample carries around 790,000 distinct CDR3 sequences, less than 25% recorded once. This specimen consisted of PBMCs from blood, obtained about 5 days after vaccination. The receptors were gathered from a man aged 50 or older who received an inactivated influenza vaccine.

This chain connects TRBV3-1 to TRBJ2-7, with 9 bases fitting TRBD2. Germline-derived CDR1 and CDR2 are LGHDT and YNNKEL (reference sequence). The V and J ends lost 1 base and 6 bases, in that order; junction bases with no gene match: 10. The CDR3 runs 16 residues. DNA for the CDR3: TGTGCCAGCAGCCAAGTGCACAGCGGGAGGCCGACCGAGCAGTACTTC. Translating it yields CASSQVHSGRPTEQYF.

This sequence joins TRBV28 and TRBJ2-2; tentative D call: TRBD2 (6 bases). Trimming pared 7 bases from V and 3 bases from J, leaving 15 bases between. Germline values: CDR1 MDHEN, CDR2 SYDVKM. This CDR3 has 15 residues. CDR3 DNA: TGTGCCAGCACCTCAGCGGGTGTGTACACCGGGGAGCTGTTTTTT. It is translated as CASTSAGVYTGELFF.

The chain carries TRBV11-2 and TRBJ2-7; 7 nucleotides align to TRBD1. The V gene's germline CDR1 is SGHAT and CDR2 FQNNGV. The CDR3 runs 15 residues. Trimming removed 7 bases from V and 0 bases from J; junction bases left unmatched: 9. CDR3 in amino acids: CASTGWGQSSYEQYF. Written as DNA, the CDR3 is TGTGCCAGCACGGGATGGGGACAGAGCTCCTACGAGCAGTACTTC.

The chain combines TRBV12-3 or TRBV12-4 with TRBJ2-1; no clear D. Trimming stripped 1 base from V and 1 base from J, with 8 bases between. CDR3 length: 15 amino acids. In DNA, the CDR3 is TGTGCCAGCAGTTTAGTATTTAATTCCTACAATGAGCAGTTCTTC. This sequence encodes CASSLVFNSYNEQFF.

This chain joins TRBV4-2 and TRBJ1-2; D is uncertain. Germline V gene sequence: CDR1 LGHNA, CDR2 YNFKEQ. The length of the CDR3 is 13 residues. V was clipped by 0 bases and J by 8 bases, with 10 bases between them. The CDR3 region is CASSQDRTLGYTF. The DNA for the CDR3 is TGTGCCAGCAGCCAAGATCGAACCTTGGGCTACACCTTC.

This clonotype has a handful of counts. This chain joins TRBV24-1 and TRBJ2-2; 12 bases map to TRBD2. This CDR3 is built from 15 residues. Germline V gene data show CDR1 as KGHDR and CDR2 as SFDVKD. The trim removed 4 bases at V and 8 bases at J, leaving 4 bases unmatched. This chain's CDR3 is CATSDMTSGSGELFF. CDR3 DNA: TGTGCCACCAGTGACATGACTAGCGGGAGTGGGGAGCTGTTTTTT.

This chain connects TRBV10-3 to TRBJ2-7; TRBD1 is a possible D gene (6 bases). Germline assignment: CDR1 ENHRY and CDR2 SYGVKD. CDR3 length: 15 amino acids. Trimming left V 3 bases short and J 2 bases short, with 14 bases between. The CDR3 DNA is TGTGCCATCAGTGATGTTGCAGGGGCACCCTACGAGCAGTACTTC. As protein: CAISDVAGAPYEQYF.

The chain has TRBV6-2 or TRBV6-3 and TRBJ2-7; 10 bases agree with TRBD2. With V trimmed by 6 bases and J by 3 bases, 8 bases remained unmatched. The CDR3 is 15 amino acids. The germline gives CDR1 MNHEY, CDR2 SVGEGT. The DNA of the CDR3 is TGTGCCAGCAGCCCGATAGCGGGGGGATTCTACGAGCAGTACTTC. Translated, it gives CASSPIAGGFYEQYF.

V usage is TRBV6-5 and J usage is TRBJ2-7; a possible D gene is TRBD2 (6 bases). The V gene lost 0 bases and the J gene lost 6 bases, with 15 bases spanning the gap. This CDR3 comprises 15 residues. CDR1 is MNHEY and CDR2 is SVGAGI in the germline V gene. CDR3 residues: CASSYSGRRRSEQYF. The CDR3 DNA follows: TGTGCCAGCAGTTACTCGGGGAGGAGGCGCAGCGAGCAGTACTTC.

Regarding this clonotype: A much larger clone differs by one base, so this may be a read error. In DNA, the CDR3 is TGTGCCAGCAGAACAAAAGGACTAGCGGGGGTTGCCTACGAGCAGTACTTC. Translation: CASRTKGLAGVAYEQYF. The chain combines TRBV7-2 with TRBJ2-7; 13 nucleotides match TRBD2. The junction had 10 bases not matched to a gene; V was cut back by 6 bases and J by 2 bases. The CDR3 runs to 17 residues. From germline, CDR1 is SGHTA and CDR2 FQGNSA.

This clonotype was seen once. The V call is TRBV20-1, the J call TRBJ2-1, with 12 positions matching TRBD2. Unmatched junction bases numbered 5, after V lost 2 bases and J lost 6 bases. The CDR3 length is 15 residues. Germline V gives CDR1 DFQATT, CDR2 SNEGSKA (reference sequence). The CDR3 bases are TGCAGTGCTAGAAAGACTAGCGGGAGATTCAATGAGCAGTTCTTC. Its protein is CSARKTSGRFNEQFF.